This T cell receptor (beta chain) was profiled in a study of T-cell memory formation after mild COVID-19. Study-level findings and limits: Researchers found some responding clones in pre-infection memory, a sign that cross-reactive memory joined.

To note about this clonotype: As yet, its antigen is unknown.

In TCRdb, the 5' RACE reads were re-called with MiXCR into one record per CDR3 protein. The sample holds hundreds of thousands of distinct CDR3 sequences, 20% to 30% seen once. The length of the CDR3 is 16 residues. Trimming removed 4 bases from V and 7 bases from J; junction bases left unmatched: 12. Germline loops: CDR1 SGHDT, CDR2 YYEEEE. The V gene is TRBV5-6, the J gene TRBJ1-2; 11 bases are shared with TRBD1. The sample was PBMCs or a T cell subset sorted from them (not recorded which). The receptor was isolated from an adult woman who had mild COVID-19 (a few samples of this study predate the infection). Cell type and time point are not known. Written as DNA, the CDR3 is TGTGCCAGCAGCCCACCAGGACAGGGGGCAGTTTTTGGCTACACCTTC. This encodes CASSPPGQGAVFGYTF.